This TCR beta chain was identified during a study of Graves' ophthalmopathy and Graves' hyperthyroidism. Study information: Peripheral blood samples were taken at initial diagnosis, before any treatment.

The length of the CDR3 is 16 residues. Germline V CDR1 and CDR2: LNHDA, SQIVND (reference sequence). The authors amplified TCR beta CDR3 regions from RNA transcripts. HTBI primers served in a first-round RT-PCR, which a second-round multiplex PCR followed. A single record per CDR3 protein comes from TCRdb applying MiXCR to the multiplex PCR reads. This table holds about 660,000 distinct CDR3 sequences, just over 40% found once. Moderate-to-severe activity, CAS ≥3, NOSPECS ≥4 and duration under 3 months were recorded for donors with ophthalmopathy. The receptor was isolated from an adult man with Graves' ophthalmopathy. The gene calls are TRBV19 and TRBJ2-5, with TRBD1 matching 12 bases. Gene TRBJ2-1 matches the end of the DNA better, so the J call may be wrong. The specimen sequenced was peripheral blood. CDR3 amino acids: CASSIAGQGARNEQFF. DNA for the CDR3: TGTGCCAGTAGTATAGCGGGACAGGGGGCGAGGAATGAGCAGTTCTTC.